This T cell receptor beta chain originates from a study of blood T cell repertoires in COVID-19. About the research overall: Acute and convalescent COVID-19 samples came from the United States, Italy and Spain. PBMCs, B-cell-depleted T cells, or T cells were the source of the cDNA or gDNA that made up the material.

The participants were between roughly 18 and 89 years old and came from some 25 US areas. The CDR3 sequence is 16 residues long. The ends were cut back, 6 bases at V and 0 bases at J, with 15 bases in the middle. The germline V gene has CDR1 SNHLY and CDR2 FYNNEI. The protocol was immunoSEQ multiplex PCR, while the TCRdb copy is restricted to in-frame clones and leaves out a portion. The table has some 130,000 clones, roughly 75% seen once. The receptor's source is a woman between 50 and 59 years old who had recovered from COVID-19. The chain joins TRBV2 to TRBJ1-5; no clear D gene. Sequenced sample: PBMCs or T cells enriched from blood (not recorded which). The CDR3 DNA is TGTGCCAGCAGCCCAGACACTCCTTATAGCAATCAGCCCCAGCATTTT. Its protein product is CASSPDTPYSNQPQHF.